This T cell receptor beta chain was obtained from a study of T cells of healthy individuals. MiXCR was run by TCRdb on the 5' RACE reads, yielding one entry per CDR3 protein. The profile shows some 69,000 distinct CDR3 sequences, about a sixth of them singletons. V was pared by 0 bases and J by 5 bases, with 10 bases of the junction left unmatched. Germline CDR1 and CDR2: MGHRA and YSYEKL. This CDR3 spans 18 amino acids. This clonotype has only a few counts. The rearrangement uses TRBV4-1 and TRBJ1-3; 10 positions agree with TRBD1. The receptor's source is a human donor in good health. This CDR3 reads CASSQDPGTGDSRNTIYF. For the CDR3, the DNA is TGCGCCAGCAGCCAAGATCCCGGGACAGGGGATTCGAGAAACACCATATATTTT.